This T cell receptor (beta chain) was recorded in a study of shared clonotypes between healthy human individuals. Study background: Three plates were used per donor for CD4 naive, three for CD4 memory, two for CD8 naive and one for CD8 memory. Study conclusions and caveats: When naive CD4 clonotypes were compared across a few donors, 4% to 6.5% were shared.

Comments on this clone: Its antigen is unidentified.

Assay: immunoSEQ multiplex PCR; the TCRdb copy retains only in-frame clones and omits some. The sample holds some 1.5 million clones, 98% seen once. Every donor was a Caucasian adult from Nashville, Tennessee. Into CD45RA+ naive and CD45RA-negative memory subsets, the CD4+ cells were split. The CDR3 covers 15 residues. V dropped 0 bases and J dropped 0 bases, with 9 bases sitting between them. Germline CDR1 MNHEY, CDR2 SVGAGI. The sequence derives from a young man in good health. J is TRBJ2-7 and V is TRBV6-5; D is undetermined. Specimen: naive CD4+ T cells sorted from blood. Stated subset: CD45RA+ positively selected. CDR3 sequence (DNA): TGTGCCAGCAGTTACTCGTTAGGGCACTCCTACGAGCAGTACTTC. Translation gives CASSYSLGHSYEQYF.